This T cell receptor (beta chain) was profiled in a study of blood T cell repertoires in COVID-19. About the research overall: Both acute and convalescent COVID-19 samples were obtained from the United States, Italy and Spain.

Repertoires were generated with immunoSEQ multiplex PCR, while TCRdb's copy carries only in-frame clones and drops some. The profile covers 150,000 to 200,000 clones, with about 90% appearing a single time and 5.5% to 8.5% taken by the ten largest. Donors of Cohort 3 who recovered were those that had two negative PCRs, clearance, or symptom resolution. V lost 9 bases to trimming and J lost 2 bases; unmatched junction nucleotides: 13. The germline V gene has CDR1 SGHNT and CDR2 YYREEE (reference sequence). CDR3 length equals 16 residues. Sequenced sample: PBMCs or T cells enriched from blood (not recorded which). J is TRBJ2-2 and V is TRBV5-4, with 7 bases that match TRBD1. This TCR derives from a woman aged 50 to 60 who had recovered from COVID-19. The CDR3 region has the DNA TGTGCCACCGACGACAGGGTGAAGGGTAACACCGGGGAGCTGTTTTTT. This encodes CATDDRVKGNTGELFF.